This TCR beta chain was sequenced in a study of vaccination and CD4 T cells after COVID-19. This clonotype was detected only a few times. With 1 base clipped from V and 4 bases from J, the junction kept 3 bases outside the gene matches. In germline, CDR1 is LNHNV, CDR2 YYDKDF (reference sequence). The CDR3 contains 16 residues. TCRdb itself ran the PCR reads through MiXCR, one entry per CDR3 protein. The sample has around 16,000 distinct CDR3 sequences; less than 70% are singletons. The sequencing used CD4+ T cells from blood, collected after SARS-CoV-2 vaccination. The V and J genes are TRBV15 and TRBJ2-1; 11 bases agree with TRBD2. This TCR came from a human donor who had recovered from COVID-19. The chain's CDR3 is CATSRAPSGGYNEQFF. CDR3 DNA: TGTGCCACCAGCAGAGCCCCTAGCGGGGGGTACAATGAGCAGTTCTTC. Full variable domain (outside the CDR3, taken from reference TRBV15 and TRBJ2-1): DAMVIQNPRYQVTQFGKPVTLSCSQTLNHNVMYWYQQKSSQAPKLLFHYYDKDFNNEADTPDNFQSRRPNTSFCFLDIRSPGLGDTAMYLCATSRAPSGGYNEQFFGPGTRLTVL.